These 9 T cell receptor beta chains share one sample of origin, sequenced in a study of identical twins. TCRdb recomputed calls from the 5' RACE reads with MiXCR, one row per CDR3 protein. The sample includes about 190,000 distinct CDR3 sequences, about a sixth of them seen just once. These data also formed part of another study, on T cells expressing NK-cell markers.

Sequencing input: CD8+ T cells sorted from blood. These receptors were collected from a woman younger than 30 in good health.

J is TRBJ2-1 and V is TRBV27; the match to TRBD1 covers 7 bases. V trimming: 6 bases; J trimming: 0 bases; junction bases outside the gene matches: 14. The CDR3 is made up of 18 amino acids. The germline V gene encodes CDR1 MNHEY and CDR2 SMNVEV (reference sequence). The CDR3 protein is CASSRSGQLAGSYNEQFF. As DNA, the CDR3 is TGTGCCAGCAGCCGTTCGGGACAGTTGGCAGGCTCCTACAATGAGCAGTTCTTC.

The chain carries TRBV9 and TRBJ2-7; TRBD1 might be the D (6 bases). The CDR3 totals 17 residues. CDR1 is SGDLS, CDR2 YYNGEE, per germline. V lost 3 bases and J 1 base, leaving 20 bases between the germline ends. The CDR3 bases are TGTGCCAGCAGCGGTCCGTCAGGGGTTACAGGGTCCTACGAGCAGTACTTC. As protein: CASSGPSGVTGSYEQYF.

This clonotype was counted many times. The chain employs TRBV5-6 and TRBJ2-4, with D unresolved. V lost 3 bases to trimming and J lost 5 bases, with 6 bases between them. This CDR3 is 12 amino acids long. Per the germline V gene, CDR1 is SGHDT and CDR2 is YYEEEE. CDR3 bases: TGTGCCAGCAGCTCGGGCGAAAACATTCAGTACTTC. As protein: CASSSGENIQYF.

This clonotype appeared a few times. J is TRBJ2-2 and V is TRBV3-1; the D gene is possibly TRBD1 (5 bases). CDR1 LGHDT and CDR2 YNNKEL come from the germline V gene (reference sequence). The V and J ends lost 0 bases and 5 bases respectively, with 13 bases between them. There are 16 residues in the CDR3. The CDR3: CASSQEGARVTGELFF. The CDR3 bases are TGTGCCAGCAGCCAAGAAGGGGCTAGGGTGACCGGGGAGCTGTTTTTT.

Turning to this clonotype: Mismatch with germline at one junction end may stem from a read error. V is TRBV14 and J is TRBJ2-7; D is unclear. The CDR3 covers 13 residues. CDR1 is SGHDN and CDR2 is FVKESK in the germline V gene. The DNA of the CDR3 is TGTGCCGGCAGCCCGTTCCGGACCTACGAGCAGTACTTC. Encoded protein: CAGSPFRTYEQYF.

This clonotype has more than one count but fewer than ten. The chain uses TRBV9 and TRBJ1-1; D not certain. Germline V gene sequence: CDR1 SGDLS, CDR2 YYNGEE. The CDR3 is 9 amino acids. Deletions cut 4 bases from V and 12 bases from J, with 7 bases between. CDR3 DNA sequence: TGTGCCAGCAGCTCCCCCCCTTTCTTT. It translates to CASSSPPFF. Based on the CDR3 plus reference TRBV9 and TRBJ1-1, the full variable domain is DSGVTQTPKHLITATGQRVTLRCSPRSGDLSVYWYQQSLDQGLQFLIQYYNGEERAKGNILERFSAQQFPDLHSELNLSSLELGDSALYFCASSSPPFFGQGTRLTVV.

In its sample, this clonotype was seen a few times. The V gene is TRBV28, the J gene TRBJ2-1; D is unclear. The V gene lost 5 bases and the J gene lost 8 bases, with 10 bases spanning the gap. The CDR3 loop spans 12 amino acids. CDR1 is MDHEN and CDR2 is SYDVKM in the germline V gene. The CDR3 here is CASSPPIDEQFF. The CDR3 nucleotides read TGTGCCAGCAGTCCTCCCATTGATGAGCAGTTCTTC.

This clonotype occurred a few times. The chain combines TRBV12-3 or TRBV12-4 with TRBJ2-3, with 8 nucleotides matching TRBD2. J lost 7 bases, V lost 7 bases, and 4 bases had no gene match. The CDR3 contains 12 residues. The CDR3 DNA reads as TGTGCCAGCAAAGGACTAGCCAATACGCAGTATTTT. Protein sequence: CASKGLANTQYF.

The chain uses TRBV11-1 and TRBJ1-6; D ambiguous. Trimming pared 0 bases from V and 0 bases from J, leaving 18 bases between. This CDR3 comprises 20 residues. CDR1 and CDR2 (germline): SGHAT, FQDESV (reference sequence). Written as DNA, the CDR3 is TGTGCCAGCAGCTTAGCATCGGTTTTATCTGGGAGCTCCTATAATTCACCCCTCCACTTT. Translation gives CASSLASVLSGSSYNSPLHF.